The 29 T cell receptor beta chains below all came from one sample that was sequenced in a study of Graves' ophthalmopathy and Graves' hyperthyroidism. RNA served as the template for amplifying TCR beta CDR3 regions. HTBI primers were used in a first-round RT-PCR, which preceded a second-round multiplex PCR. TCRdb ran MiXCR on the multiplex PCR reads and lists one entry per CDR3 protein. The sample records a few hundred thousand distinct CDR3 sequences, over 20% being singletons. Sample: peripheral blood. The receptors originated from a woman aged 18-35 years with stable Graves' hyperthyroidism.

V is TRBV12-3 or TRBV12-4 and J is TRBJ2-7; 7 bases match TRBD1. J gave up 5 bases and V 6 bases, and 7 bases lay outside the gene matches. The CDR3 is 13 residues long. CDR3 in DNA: TGTGCCAGCAGCGACAGGGCGGTCCACGAGCAGTACTTC. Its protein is CASSDRAVHEQYF.

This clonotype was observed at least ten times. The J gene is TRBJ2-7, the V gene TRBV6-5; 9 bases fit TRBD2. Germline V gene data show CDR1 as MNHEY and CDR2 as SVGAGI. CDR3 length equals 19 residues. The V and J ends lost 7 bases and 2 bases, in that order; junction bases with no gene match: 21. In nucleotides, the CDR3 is TGTGCCAGCACCTCTGGCCGGGCTAGCGGGATCGGAACCCCCTACGAGCAGTACTTC. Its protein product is CASTSGRASGIGTPYEQYF.

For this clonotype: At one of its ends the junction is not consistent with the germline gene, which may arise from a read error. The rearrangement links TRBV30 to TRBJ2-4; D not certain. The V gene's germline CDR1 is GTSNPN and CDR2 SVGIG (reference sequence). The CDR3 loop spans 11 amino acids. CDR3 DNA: TGTGCCTGTAAGAGATGGGTGGGGAAGTTCTTC. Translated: CACKRWVGKFF.

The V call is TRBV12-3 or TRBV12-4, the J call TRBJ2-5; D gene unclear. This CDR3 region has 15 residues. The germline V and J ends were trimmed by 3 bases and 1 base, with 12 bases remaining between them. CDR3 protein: CASSLVAAVQETQYF. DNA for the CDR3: TGTGCCAGCAGTTTGGTGGCGGCGGTCCAAGAGACCCAGTACTTC.

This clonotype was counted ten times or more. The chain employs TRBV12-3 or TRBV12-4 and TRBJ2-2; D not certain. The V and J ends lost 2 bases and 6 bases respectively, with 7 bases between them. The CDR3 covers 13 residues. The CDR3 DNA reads TGTGCCAGCAGTTTACCCCTCGCCGGGGAGCTGTTTTTT. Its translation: CASSLPLAGELFF.

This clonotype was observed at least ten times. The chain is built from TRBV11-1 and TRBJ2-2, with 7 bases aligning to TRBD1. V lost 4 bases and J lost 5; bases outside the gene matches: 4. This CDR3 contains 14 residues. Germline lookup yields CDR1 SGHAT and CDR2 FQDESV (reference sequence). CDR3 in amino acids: CASSSRQGTGELFF. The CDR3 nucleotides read TGTGCCAGCAGCTCCCGACAGGGAACCGGGGAGCTGTTTTTT.

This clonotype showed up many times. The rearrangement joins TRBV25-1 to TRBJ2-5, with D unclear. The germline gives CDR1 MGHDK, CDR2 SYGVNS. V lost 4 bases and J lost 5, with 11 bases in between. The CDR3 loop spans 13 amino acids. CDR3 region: CASSGRVGETQYF. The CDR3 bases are TGTGCCAGCAGTGGAAGGGTCGGGGAGACCCAGTACTTC.

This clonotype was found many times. CDR3 residues: CASSSPGQGRQAFF. In DNA form, the CDR3 reads TGTGCCAGCAGTTCCCCGGGACAGGGGCGTCAAGCTTTCTTT. The genes are TRBV6-2 or TRBV6-3 and TRBJ1-1; TRBD1 agrees at 10 bases. Germline lookup yields CDR1 MNHEY and CDR2 SVGEGT. The CDR3 consists of 14 residues. V gave up 4 bases and J gave up 9 bases; unmatched junction bases: 8.

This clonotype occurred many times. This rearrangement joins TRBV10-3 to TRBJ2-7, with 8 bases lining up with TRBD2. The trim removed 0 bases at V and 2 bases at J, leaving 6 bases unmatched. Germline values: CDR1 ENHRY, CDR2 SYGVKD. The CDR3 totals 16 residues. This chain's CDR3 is CAISESLAGRPYEQYF. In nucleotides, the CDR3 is TGTGCCATCAGTGAGTCGCTAGCGGGCCGACCCTACGAGCAGTACTTC.

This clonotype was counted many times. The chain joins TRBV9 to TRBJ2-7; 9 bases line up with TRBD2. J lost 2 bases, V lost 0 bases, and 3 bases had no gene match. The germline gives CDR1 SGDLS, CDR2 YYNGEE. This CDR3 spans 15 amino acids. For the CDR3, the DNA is TGTGCCAGCAGCGTAGAGGGCGGGAGGGCCTACGAGCAGTACTTC. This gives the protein CASSVEGGRAYEQYF.

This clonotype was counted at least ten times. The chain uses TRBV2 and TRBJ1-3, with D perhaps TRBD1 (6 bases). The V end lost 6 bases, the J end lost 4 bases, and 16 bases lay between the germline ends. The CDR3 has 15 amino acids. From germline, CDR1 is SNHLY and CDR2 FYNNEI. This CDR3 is CASSQDSVPGNTIYF. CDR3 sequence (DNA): TGTGCCAGCAGCCAGGACAGTGTGCCCGGAAACACCATATATTTT.

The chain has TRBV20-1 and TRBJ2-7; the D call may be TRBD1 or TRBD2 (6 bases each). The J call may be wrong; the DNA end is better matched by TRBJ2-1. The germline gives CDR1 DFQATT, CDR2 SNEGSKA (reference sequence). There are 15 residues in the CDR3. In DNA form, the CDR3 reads TGCAGTGCTCAGTTAGTCGGAGGGGGTTACAATGAGCAGTTCTTC. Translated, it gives CSAQLVGGGYNEQFF.

The CDR3 nucleotides read TGTGCCAGCAGTGAAGGCGTCGTAGGCCCTTATGGCTACACCTTC. This gives the protein CASSEGVVGPYGYTF. The chain has TRBV12-3 or TRBV12-4 and TRBJ1-2, with D unclear. With 5 bases removed from V and 5 bases from J, the gap between germline ends came to 18 bases. The CDR3 is 15 amino acids.

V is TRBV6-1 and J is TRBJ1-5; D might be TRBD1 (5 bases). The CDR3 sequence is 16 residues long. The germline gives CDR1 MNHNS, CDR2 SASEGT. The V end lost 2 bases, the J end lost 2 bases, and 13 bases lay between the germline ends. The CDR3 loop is CASSEQGGGGNQPQHF. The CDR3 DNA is TGTGCCAGCAGTGAACAGGGAGGCGGGGGCAATCAGCCCCAGCATTTT.

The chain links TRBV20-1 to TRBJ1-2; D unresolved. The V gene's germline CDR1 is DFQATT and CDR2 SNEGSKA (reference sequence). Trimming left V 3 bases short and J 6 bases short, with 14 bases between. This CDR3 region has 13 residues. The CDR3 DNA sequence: TGCAGTGCTAGTCGCCGGGGATTGGATGGCTACACCTTC. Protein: CSASRRGLDGYTF.

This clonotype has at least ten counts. The CDR3 DNA sequence: TGTGCCAGCAGTAAAGGGGGCTATAGCAATCAGCCCCAGCATTTT. This codes for CASSKGGYSNQPQHF. The chain employs TRBV12-3 or TRBV12-4 and TRBJ1-5, with 7 nucleotides matching TRBD1. The CDR3 spans 15 residues. Trimming cost V 5 bases and J 0 bases; bases outside gene matches: 4.

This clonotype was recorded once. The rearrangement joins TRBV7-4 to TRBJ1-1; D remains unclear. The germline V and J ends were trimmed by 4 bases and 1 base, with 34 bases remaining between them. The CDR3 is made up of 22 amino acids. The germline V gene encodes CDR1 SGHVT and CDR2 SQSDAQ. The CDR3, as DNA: TGTGCCAGCAGCTATCCCACTAATGCAAGTCGGTACGGCGCTGCGGGGAACACTGAAGCTTTCTTT. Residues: CASSYPTNASRYGAAGNTEAFF.

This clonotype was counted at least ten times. CDR3 DNA: TGTGCCAGCAGCAAGCCCGGGACAGAGTACGAGCAGTACTTC. It specifies CASSKPGTEYEQYF. The chain uses TRBV11-2 and TRBJ2-7; 7 bases are shared with TRBD1. CDR1 SGHAT and CDR2 FQNNGV come from the germline V gene. The junction had 8 bases not matched to a gene; V was cut back by 5 bases and J by 4 bases. The CDR3 runs 14 residues.

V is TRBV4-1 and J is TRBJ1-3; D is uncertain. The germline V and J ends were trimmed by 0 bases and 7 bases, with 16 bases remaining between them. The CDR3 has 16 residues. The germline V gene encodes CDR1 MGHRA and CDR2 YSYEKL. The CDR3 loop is CASSQDPQSVQNTIYF. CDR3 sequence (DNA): TGCGCCAGCAGCCAAGATCCCCAGAGTGTTCAGAACACCATATATTTT.

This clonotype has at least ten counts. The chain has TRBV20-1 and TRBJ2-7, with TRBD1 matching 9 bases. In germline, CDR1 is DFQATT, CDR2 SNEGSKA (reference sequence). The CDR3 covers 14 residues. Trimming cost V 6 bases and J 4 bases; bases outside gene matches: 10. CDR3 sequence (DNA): TGCAGTGCCAACAACAGGGGGCGGAAGTACGAGCAGTACTTC. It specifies CSANNRGRKYEQYF.

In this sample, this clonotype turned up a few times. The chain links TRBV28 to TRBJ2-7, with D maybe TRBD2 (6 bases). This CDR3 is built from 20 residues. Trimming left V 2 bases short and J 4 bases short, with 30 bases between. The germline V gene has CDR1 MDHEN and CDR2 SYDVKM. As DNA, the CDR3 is TGTGCCAGCAGTTTACGTCTTGGGCCGGCGTCGGGGGACGGGAGATACGAGCAGTACTTC. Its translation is CASSLRLGPASGDGRYEQYF.

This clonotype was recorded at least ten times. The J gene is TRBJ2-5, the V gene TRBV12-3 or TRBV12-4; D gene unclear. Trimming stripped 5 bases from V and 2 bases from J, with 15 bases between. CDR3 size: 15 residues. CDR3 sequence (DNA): TGTGCCAGCAGTGCCGAGTGGGGTGGACAAGAGACCCAGTACTTC. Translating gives CASSAEWGGQETQYF.

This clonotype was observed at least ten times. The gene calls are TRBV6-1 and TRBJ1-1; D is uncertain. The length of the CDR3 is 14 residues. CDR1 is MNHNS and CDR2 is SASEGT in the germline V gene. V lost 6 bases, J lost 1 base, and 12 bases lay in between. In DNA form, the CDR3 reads TGTGCCAGCAGCCCCCTTAGACAGAACACTGAAGCTTTCTTT. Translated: CASSPLRQNTEAFF.

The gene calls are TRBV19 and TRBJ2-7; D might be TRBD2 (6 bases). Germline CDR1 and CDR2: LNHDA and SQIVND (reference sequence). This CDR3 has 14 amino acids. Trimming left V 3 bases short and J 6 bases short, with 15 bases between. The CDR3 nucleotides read TGTGCCAGTAGTATGGCTGGACTACATCCCGAGCAGTACTTC. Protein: CASSMAGLHPEQYF. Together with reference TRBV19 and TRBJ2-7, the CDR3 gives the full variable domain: DGGITQSPKYLFRKEGQNVTLSCEQNLNHDAMYWYRQDPGQGLRLIYYSQIVNDFQKGDIAEGYSVSREKKESFPLTVTSAQKNPTAFYLCASSMAGLHPEQYFGPGTRLTVT.

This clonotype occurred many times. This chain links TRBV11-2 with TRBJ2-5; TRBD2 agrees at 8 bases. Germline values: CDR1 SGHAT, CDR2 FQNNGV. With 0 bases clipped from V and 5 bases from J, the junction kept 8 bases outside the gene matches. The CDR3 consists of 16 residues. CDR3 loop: CASSLDLAGLRETQYF. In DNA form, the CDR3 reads TGTGCCAGCAGCTTAGATCTAGCGGGCCTGCGGGAGACCCAGTACTTC.

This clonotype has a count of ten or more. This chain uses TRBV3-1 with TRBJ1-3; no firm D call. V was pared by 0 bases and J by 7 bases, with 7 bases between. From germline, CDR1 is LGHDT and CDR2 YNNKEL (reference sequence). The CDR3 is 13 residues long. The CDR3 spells CASSQDGRNTIYF. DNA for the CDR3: TGTGCCAGCAGCCAAGACGGACGTAACACCATATATTTT.

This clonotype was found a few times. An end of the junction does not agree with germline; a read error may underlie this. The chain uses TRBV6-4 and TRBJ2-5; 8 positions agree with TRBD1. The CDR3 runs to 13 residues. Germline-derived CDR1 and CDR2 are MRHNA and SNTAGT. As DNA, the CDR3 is TGTGCCAGCAGTGGGACAGGGAAAGAGACCAAGTACTTC. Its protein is CASSGTGKETKYF.

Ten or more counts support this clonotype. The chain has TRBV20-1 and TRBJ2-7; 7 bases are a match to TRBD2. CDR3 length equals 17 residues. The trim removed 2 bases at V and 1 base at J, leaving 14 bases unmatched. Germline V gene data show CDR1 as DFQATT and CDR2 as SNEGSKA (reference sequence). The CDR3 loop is CSARITPGTTLSYEQYF. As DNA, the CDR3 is TGCAGTGCTAGAATTACGCCAGGGACTACCCTTTCCTACGAGCAGTACTTC.

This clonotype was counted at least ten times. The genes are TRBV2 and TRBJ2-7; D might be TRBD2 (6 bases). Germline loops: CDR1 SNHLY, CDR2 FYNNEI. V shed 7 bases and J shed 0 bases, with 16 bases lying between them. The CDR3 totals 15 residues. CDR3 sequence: CASKRSGRGSYEQYF. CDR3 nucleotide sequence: TGTGCCAGCAAGAGGAGCGGGCGAGGCTCCTACGAGCAGTACTTC.